This T cell receptor beta chain was identified in a study of shared clonotypes between healthy human individuals. On the study more broadly: Per-donor plates numbered three CD4 naive, three CD4 memory, two CD8 naive and one CD8 memory. General study results and limits: Memory subsets had estimated richness that was generally smaller than that of naive subsets. With few donors, the genetic and exposure-history diversity represented was limited. What rarefaction showed was incomplete sorted-subset sequencing despite large depth.

A remark on this clone: Its antigen is not identified.

Sequencing was performed with immunoSEQ multiplex PCR; in TCRdb, only in-frame clones are kept and a portion is missing. Of around 550,000 clones listed, almost 97% are singletons. This CDR3 contains 15 residues. Between the trimmed V and J ends, which lost 2 bases and 3 bases, there was a span of 14 bases. From germline, CDR1 is MDHEN and CDR2 SYDVKM. The TCR comes from a woman aged 25 to 39 in good health. The sequenced material came from naive CD4+ T cells sorted from blood. As for subset: CD45RA+ positively selected. This sequence joins TRBV28 and TRBJ2-7, with a possible D match to TRBD2 (5 bases). The DNA of the CDR3 is TGTGCCAGCAGTTTAGGAGGTAATCTGTTCTACGAGCAGTACTTC. Its translation is CASSLGGNLFYEQYF.